The 22 T cell receptor beta chains in this list originate from one sample, sequenced in a study of blood T cells in healthy people across ages. For the second PCR, which ran for roughly 6 to 12 cycles, a sample-barcoded 5' primer and a J-beta primer mix were used. TCRdb used MiXCR to reprocess the 5' RACE reads, holding one entry per CDR3 protein. The data hold more than 650,000 distinct CDR3 sequences, with approximately 22% observed a single time. Source material: blood. Every receptor here comes from a man aged 65-85 years in good health.

This clonotype was seen at least ten times. The chain employs TRBV18 and TRBJ2-1; 7 positions match TRBD2. The CDR3 is 13 residues long. CDR1 is KGHSH and CDR2 is LQKENI in the germline V gene. V lost 6 bases and J lost 7; bases outside the gene matches: 6. CDR3 sequence: CASSLGRVNEQFF. The CDR3 DNA follows: TGTGCCAGCTCCCTAGGGAGGGTTAATGAGCAGTTCTTC.

This clonotype appeared many times. This sequence joins TRBV29-1 and TRBJ1-2, with TRBD1 matching over 8 bases. With 5 bases clipped from V and 2 bases from J, the junction kept 4 bases outside the gene matches. This CDR3 has 13 amino acids. CDR1 and CDR2 (germline): SQVTM, ANQGSEA. The CDR3 nucleotides are TGCAGCGTTCCACGGACAGGGAACTATGGCTACACCTTC. Translated, it gives CSVPRTGNYGYTF.

J is TRBJ2-3 and V is TRBV10-3; 9 bases line up with TRBD1. Germline loops: CDR1 ENHRY, CDR2 SYGVKD. The CDR3 has 14 residues. V shed 10 bases and J 0 bases; nucleotides not matched to a gene: 5. CDR3 loop: CASAGQGSTDTQYF. CDR3 nucleotides: TGTGCCAGCGCGGGACAGGGAAGCACAGATACGCAGTATTTT.

The chain carries TRBV18 and TRBJ2-7, with a weak D call TRBD1 (5 bases). With 2 bases removed from V and 0 bases from J, the gap between germline ends came to 11 bases. The germline V gene has CDR1 KGHSH and CDR2 LQKENI. The CDR3 is 15 residues long. The CDR3 loop is CASSPGHSSSYEQYV. Here the CDR3 DNA reads TGTGCCAGCTCACCAGGACACTCGAGCTCCTACGAGCAGTACGTC.

The chain recombines TRBV28 with TRBJ1-5; a possible D gene is TRBD1 (6 bases). The CDR3 sequence is 18 residues long. The germline V gene encodes CDR1 MDHEN and CDR2 SYDVKM. Trimming shortened V by 6 bases and J by 0 bases, and 21 bases separated the two germline ends. Here the CDR3 reads CASRSSKPRGNSNQPQHF. CDR3 bases: TGTGCCAGCAGATCAAGTAAGCCAAGGGGGAATAGCAATCAGCCCCAGCATTTT. Based on the CDR3 plus reference TRBV28 and TRBJ1-5, the full variable domain is DVKVTQSSRYLVKRTGEKVFLECVQDMDHENMFWYRQDPGLGLRLIYFSYDVKMKEKGDIPEGYSVSREKKERFSLILESASTNQTSMYLCASRSSKPRGNSNQPQHFGDGTRLSIL.

The rearrangement uses TRBV13 and TRBJ1-4; possibly TRBD1 for D (6 bases). The length of the CDR3 is 14 residues. The germline V gene encodes CDR1 PRHDT and CDR2 FYEKMQ (reference sequence). The V and J ends lost 0 bases and 9 bases respectively, with 11 bases between them. The CDR3 is CASSLGTGRQKLFF. In DNA form, the CDR3 reads TGTGCCAGCAGCTTAGGAACAGGGAGGCAAAAACTGTTTTTT. Full variable domain (remainder filled in from reference TRBV13 and TRBJ1-4): AAGVIQSPRHLIKEKRETATLKCYPIPRHDTVYWYQQGPGQDPQFLISFYEKMQSDKGSIPDRFSAQQFSDYHSELNMSSLELGDSALYFCASSLGTGRQKLFFGSGTQLSVL.

The genes are TRBV20-1 and TRBJ2-3, with TRBD2 identical over 10 bases. Trimming at V came to 3 bases and at J to 0 bases, leaving 9 bases not matched to a gene. The CDR3 runs 17 residues. Germline assignment: CDR1 DFQATT and CDR2 SNEGSKA (reference sequence). The DNA of the CDR3 is TGCAGTGCTAGGCGTGAGCGGGGGGGACCTAGCACAGATACGCAGTATTTT. It yields the protein CSARRERGGPSTDTQYF.

The V gene is TRBV7-9, the J gene TRBJ2-7, with 8 bases that match TRBD1. The V gene end was trimmed by 7 bases and the J gene end by 3 bases; junction bases not matched to a gene: 11. Germline lookup yields CDR1 SEHNR and CDR2 FQNEAQ (reference sequence). This CDR3 spans 15 amino acids. CDR3 region: CASTTQRTGLYEQYF. As DNA, the CDR3 is TGTGCCAGCACCACTCAGCGGACAGGGCTCTACGAGCAGTACTTC.

The V and J genes are TRBV14 and TRBJ2-3; 7 nucleotides align to TRBD2. The CDR3 spans 14 residues. From germline, CDR1 is SGHDN and CDR2 FVKESK. The V segment lost 7 bases and the J segment 3 bases; nucleotides outside the gene matches: 7. CDR3 coding DNA: TGTGCCAGCACCCCACCAGCGGGAACAGATACGCAGTATTTT. Its protein product is CASTPPAGTDTQYF. Supplemented by reference TRBV14 and TRBJ2-3, the full variable domain reads EAGVTQFPSHSVIEKGQTVTLRCDPISGHDNLYWYRRVMGKEIKFLLHFVKESKQDESGMPNNRFLAERTGGTYSTLKVQPAELEDSGVYFCASTPPAGTDTQYFGPGTRLTVL.

The chain employs TRBV29-1 and TRBJ1-1, with D unclear. Germline-derived CDR1 and CDR2 are SQVTM and ANQGSEA. Deletions cut 5 bases from V and 0 bases from J, with 16 bases between. This CDR3 has 15 amino acids. CDR3 in amino acids: CSVIRSISMNTEAFF. CDR3 nucleotide sequence: TGCAGCGTTATAAGGTCTATATCTATGAACACTGAAGCTTTCTTT.

The V call is TRBV6-5, the J call TRBJ2-3; TRBD2 matches at 13 bases. Per germline, CDR1 MNHEY and CDR2 SVGAGI. The CDR3 loop spans 14 amino acids. After removal of 6 bases from V and 6 bases from J, the junction contained 3 bases not matched to a gene. The CDR3 is CASRAGLAGDTQYF. CDR3 in DNA: TGTGCCAGCAGAGCGGGACTAGCGGGGGATACGCAGTATTTT.

This clonotype has only a few counts. V gene TRBV12-3 or TRBV12-4 combines with J gene TRBJ1-3, with D uncertain. V was pared by 1 base and J by 0 bases, with 7 bases between. CDR3 length equals 15 residues. CDR3: CASSLGHSSGNTIYF. The CDR3 coding sequence is TGTGCCAGCAGTTTAGGGCACAGCTCTGGAAACACCATATATTTT.

In regard to this clonotype: Its ends do not fully match the called genes, so a read error is possible. The chain combines TRBV29-1 with TRBJ2-3, with 7 bases matching TRBD2. There are 15 residues in the CDR3. Germline V lookup: CDR1 SQVTM, CDR2 ANQGSEA. The CDR3 loop is CSAESGEGPTDTQYF. The CDR3, as DNA: TGCAGCGCTGAATCGGGGGAGGGCCCCACAGATACGCAGTATTTT.

The rearrangement joins TRBV20-1 to TRBJ2-3; TRBD2 matches at 9 bases. V gave up 1 base and J gave up 0 bases; unmatched junction bases: 2. Germline V gene data show CDR1 as DFQATT and CDR2 as SNEGSKA (reference sequence). This CDR3 contains 15 residues. CDR3 loop: CSARVAGESTDTQYF. CDR3 DNA: TGCAGTGCTAGAGTAGCGGGGGAGAGCACAGATACGCAGTATTTT.

CDR3 residues: CASSPGQNVGYTF. CDR3 DNA sequence: TGCGCCAGCAGCCCGGGACAGAACGTAGGCTACACCTTC. The chain uses TRBV4-1 and TRBJ1-2; TRBD1 agrees at 7 bases. CDR1 MGHRA and CDR2 YSYEKL come from the germline V gene. Trimming removed 4 bases from V and 8 bases from J; junction bases left unmatched: 7. CDR3 size: 13 residues.

This clonotype was counted only a few times. In DNA form, the CDR3 reads TGTGCCAGCAGTCCCGGGGACAGAAAGGGAGGCTACACCTTC. Amino acids: CASSPGDRKGGYTF. The chain is built from TRBV6-5 and TRBJ1-2; 7 bases are a match to TRBD1. Germline assignment: CDR1 MNHEY and CDR2 SVGAGI. Unmatched junction bases numbered 11, after V lost 5 bases and J lost 8 bases. The CDR3 has 14 residues.

As to this clonotype: Relative to the germline gene, one junction end is altered; a read error may explain this. CDR3 in amino acids: CASSHGTGAGNAIYF. Written as DNA, the CDR3 is TGCGCCAGCAGCCACGGGACAGGGGCTGGAAACGCCATATATTTT. The chain employs TRBV4-3 and TRBJ1-3; 10 nucleotides agree with TRBD1. The CDR3 is 15 amino acids. The germline V gene encodes CDR1 LGHNA and CDR2 YSLEER.

The CDR3 nucleotides are TGCAGTGCTATAAAGACAGGGACGGCTTACGAGCAGTACTTC. This translates into CSAIKTGTAYEQYF. The chain carries TRBV20-1 and TRBJ2-7; 7 bases line up with TRBD1. Germline CDR1 DFQATT, CDR2 SNEGSKA (reference sequence). The CDR3 has 14 amino acids. J lost 4 bases, V lost 4 bases, and 10 bases had no gene match.

This chain links TRBV6-5 with TRBJ2-1; D not certain. The J call could be wrong; TRBJ2-5 is a better fit for the DNA end. The CDR3 totals 13 residues. Germline-derived CDR1 and CDR2 are MNHEY and SVGAGI. Here the CDR3 reads CASSYDPLKTQYF. The DNA for the CDR3 is TGTGCCAGCAGTTACGACCCCCTAAAGACCCAGTACTTC.

A few counts support this clonotype. The genes are TRBV9 and TRBJ2-5; TRBD1 might be the D (6 bases). Germline V gene data show CDR1 as SGDLS and CDR2 as YYNGEE. The CDR3 runs 15 residues. The V gene lost 0 bases and the J gene lost 2 bases, with 11 bases spanning the gap. In nucleotides, the CDR3 is TGTGCCAGCAGCGTAGCCGGGGACAAGCAAGAGACCCAGTACTTC. The encoded protein is CASSVAGDKQETQYF. The variable domain in full, with the rest retrieved from reference TRBV9 and TRBJ2-5, is DSGVTQTPKHLITATGQRVTLRCSPRSGDLSVYWYQQSLDQGLQFLIQYYNGEERAKGNILERFSAQQFPDLHSELNLSSLELGDSALYFCASSVAGDKQETQYFGPGTRLLVL.

This clonotype has just a few counts. This sequence joins TRBV12-3 or TRBV12-4 and TRBJ2-1; possible D gene TRBD2, 5 bases. The CDR3 is made up of 14 amino acids. V lost 2 bases to trimming and J lost 7 bases, with 12 bases between them. CDR3 amino acids: CASSLLGSRNEQFF. In DNA, the CDR3 is TGTGCCAGCAGTTTACTAGGGAGCCGGAATGAGCAGTTCTTC.

This clonotype has only a few counts. The V gene is TRBV6-2 or TRBV6-3, the J gene TRBJ2-1, with D perhaps matching TRBD2 (6 bases). The assigned J gene may be wrong: the sequence end matches TRBJ2-7 better. The germline V gene encodes CDR1 MNHEY and CDR2 SVGEGT. CDR3 size: 17 residues. The CDR3 DNA is TGTGCCAGCAGTTACTCGATAAGGACTACAATTTCCTACGAGCAGTACGTC. Translation gives CASSYSIRTTISYEQYV.